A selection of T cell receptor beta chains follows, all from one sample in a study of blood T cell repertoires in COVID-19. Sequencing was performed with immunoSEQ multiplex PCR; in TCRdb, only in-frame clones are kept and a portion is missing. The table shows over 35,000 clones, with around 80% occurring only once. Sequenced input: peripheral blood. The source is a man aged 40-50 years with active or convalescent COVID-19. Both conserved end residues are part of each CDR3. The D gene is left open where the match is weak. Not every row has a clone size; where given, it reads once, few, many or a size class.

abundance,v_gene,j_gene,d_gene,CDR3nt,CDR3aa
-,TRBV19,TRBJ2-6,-,TGTGCCAGCCTGACCTGGAGGGGAGTCGTTGGTGCCTCTGGGGCCAACGTCCTGACTTTC,CASLTWRGVVGASGANVLTF
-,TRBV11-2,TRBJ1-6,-,TGTGCCAGCAGCCCCCACGAGGGCCCCTTTTCACCCCTCCACTTT,CASSPHEGPFSPLHF
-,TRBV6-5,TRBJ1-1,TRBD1,TGTGCCAGCAGTTACTTAACAGGGGGCACTGAAGCTTTCTTT,CASSYLTGGTEAFF
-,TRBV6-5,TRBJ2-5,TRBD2,TGTGCCAGCAATGCGGGGAGGGGCCAAGAGACCCAGTACTTC,CASNAGRGQETQYF
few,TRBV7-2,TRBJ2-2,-,TGTGCCAGCAGCTTGGGCGGGCTTGGGGGGACCGGGGAGCTGTTTTTT,CASSLGGLGGTGELFF
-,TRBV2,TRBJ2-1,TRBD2,TGTGCCAGCATCTTGGCGGGAGTGGGTAGCGGTGAGCAGTTCTTC,CASILAGVGSGEQFF
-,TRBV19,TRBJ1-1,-,TGTGCCAGTAGTATAACAGGACAGCCCACTGAAGCTTTCTTT,CASSITGQPTEAFF
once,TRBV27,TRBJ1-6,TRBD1,TGTGCCAGCAGTCCCTCCGGGACAGGGGGCCCACCCCTCCACTTT,CASSPSGTGGPPLHF
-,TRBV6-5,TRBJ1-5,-,TGTGCCAGCAGAAAGGGGGATCAGCCCCAGCATTTT,CASRKGDQPQHF
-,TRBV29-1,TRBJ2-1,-,TGCAGCCTCCTGGGCCCGAGCAATGAGCAGTTCTTC,CSLLGPSNEQFF
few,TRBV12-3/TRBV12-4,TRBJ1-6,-,TGTGCCAGCGCGCGTGCCTATAATTCACCCCTCCACTTT,CASARAYNSPLHF
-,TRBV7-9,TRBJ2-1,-,TGTGCCAGCAGTTCACAAGGGGTAGGTGAGCAGTTCTTC,CASSSQGVGEQFF
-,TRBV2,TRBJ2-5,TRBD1,TGTGCCAGCAGTGATCCGGGACAGGTTCCGGAGACCCAGTACTTC,CASSDPGQVPETQYF